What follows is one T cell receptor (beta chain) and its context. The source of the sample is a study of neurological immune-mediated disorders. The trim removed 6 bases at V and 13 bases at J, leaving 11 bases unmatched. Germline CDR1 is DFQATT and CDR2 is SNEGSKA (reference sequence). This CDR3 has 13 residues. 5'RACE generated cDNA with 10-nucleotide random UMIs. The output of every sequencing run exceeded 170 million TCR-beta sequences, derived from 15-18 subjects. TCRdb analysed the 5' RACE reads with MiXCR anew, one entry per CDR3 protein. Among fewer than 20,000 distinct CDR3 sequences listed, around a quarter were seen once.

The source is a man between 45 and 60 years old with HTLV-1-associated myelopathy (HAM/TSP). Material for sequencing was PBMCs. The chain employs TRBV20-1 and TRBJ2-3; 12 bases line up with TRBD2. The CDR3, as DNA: TGCAGTGCCCCACTAGCGGGGGGCAGGAACGAGTATTTT. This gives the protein CSAPLAGGRNEYF.